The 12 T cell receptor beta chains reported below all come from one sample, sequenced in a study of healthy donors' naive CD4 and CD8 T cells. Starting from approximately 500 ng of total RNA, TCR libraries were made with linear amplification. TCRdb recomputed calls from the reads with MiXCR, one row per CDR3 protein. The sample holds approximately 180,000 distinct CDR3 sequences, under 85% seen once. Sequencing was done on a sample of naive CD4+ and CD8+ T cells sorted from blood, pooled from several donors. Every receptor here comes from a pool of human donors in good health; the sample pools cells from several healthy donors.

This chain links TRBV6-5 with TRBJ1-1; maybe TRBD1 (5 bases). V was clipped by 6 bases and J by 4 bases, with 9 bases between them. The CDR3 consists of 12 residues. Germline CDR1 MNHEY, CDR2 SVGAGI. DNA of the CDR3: TGTGCCAGCAGGGGGCGAAGCACTGAAGCTTTCTTT. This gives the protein CASRGRSTEAFF.

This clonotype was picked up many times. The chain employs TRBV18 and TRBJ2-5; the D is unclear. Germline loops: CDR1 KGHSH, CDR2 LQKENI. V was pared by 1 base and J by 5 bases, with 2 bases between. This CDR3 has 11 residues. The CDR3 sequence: CASSPQETQYF. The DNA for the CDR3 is TGTGCCAGCTCACCACAGGAGACCCAGTACTTC.

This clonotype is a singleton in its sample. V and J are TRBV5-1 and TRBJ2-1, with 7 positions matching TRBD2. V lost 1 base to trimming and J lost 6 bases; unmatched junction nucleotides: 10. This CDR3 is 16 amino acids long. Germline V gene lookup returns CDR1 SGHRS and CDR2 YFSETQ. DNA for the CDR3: TGCGCCAGCAGCTTGTTATTGACGAGGGAGGGCAATGAGCAGTTCTTC. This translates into CASSLLLTREGNEQFF.

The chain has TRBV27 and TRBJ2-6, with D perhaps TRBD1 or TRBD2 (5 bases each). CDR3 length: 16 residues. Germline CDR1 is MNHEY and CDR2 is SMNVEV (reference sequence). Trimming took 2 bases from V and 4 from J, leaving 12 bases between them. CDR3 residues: CASSLGEGPGANVLTF. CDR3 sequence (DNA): TGTGCCAGCAGTTTAGGAGAGGGGCCCGGGGCCAACGTCCTGACTTTC.

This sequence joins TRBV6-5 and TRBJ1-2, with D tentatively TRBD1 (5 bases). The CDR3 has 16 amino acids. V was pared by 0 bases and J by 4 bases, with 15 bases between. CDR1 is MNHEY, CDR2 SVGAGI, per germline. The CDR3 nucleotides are TGTGCCAGCAGTTACTCCCTCAGCTCCAGGGTCTATGGCTACACCTTC. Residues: CASSYSLSSRVYGYTF.

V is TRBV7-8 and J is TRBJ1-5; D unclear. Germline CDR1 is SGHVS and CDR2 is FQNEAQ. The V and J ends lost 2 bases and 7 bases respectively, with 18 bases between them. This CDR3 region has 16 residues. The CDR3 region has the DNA TGTGCCAGCAGCTTACTAGGGCCGGCACAGAGGCAGCCCCAGCATTTT. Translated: CASSLLGPAQRQPQHF.

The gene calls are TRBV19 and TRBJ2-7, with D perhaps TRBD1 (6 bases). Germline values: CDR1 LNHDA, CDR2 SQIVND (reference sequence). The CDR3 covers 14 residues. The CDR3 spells CVTLGWTATYEQYF. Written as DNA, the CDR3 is TGTGTCACCTTAGGCTGGACAGCCACCTACGAGCAGTACTTC.

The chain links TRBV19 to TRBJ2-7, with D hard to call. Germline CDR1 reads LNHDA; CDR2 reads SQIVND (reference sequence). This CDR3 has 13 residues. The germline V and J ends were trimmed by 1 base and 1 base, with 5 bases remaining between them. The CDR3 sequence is CASSIGGSYEQYF. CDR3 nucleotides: TGTGCCAGTAGTATAGGCGGTTCCTACGAGCAGTACTTC.

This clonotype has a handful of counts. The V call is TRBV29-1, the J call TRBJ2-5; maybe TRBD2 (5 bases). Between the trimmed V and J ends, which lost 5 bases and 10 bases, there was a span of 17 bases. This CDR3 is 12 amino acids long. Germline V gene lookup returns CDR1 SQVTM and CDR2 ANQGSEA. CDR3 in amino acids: CSVRIPSRGQYF. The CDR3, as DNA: TGCAGCGTTCGAATCCCCTCCCGGGGCCAGTACTTC.

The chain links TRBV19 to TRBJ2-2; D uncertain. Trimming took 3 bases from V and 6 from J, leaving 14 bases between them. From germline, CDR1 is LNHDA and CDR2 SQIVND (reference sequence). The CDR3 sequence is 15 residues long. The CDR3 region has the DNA TGTGCCAGTAGTATTTTGGCTAGTTCTGCCGGGGAGCTGTTTTTT. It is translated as CASSILASSAGELFF.

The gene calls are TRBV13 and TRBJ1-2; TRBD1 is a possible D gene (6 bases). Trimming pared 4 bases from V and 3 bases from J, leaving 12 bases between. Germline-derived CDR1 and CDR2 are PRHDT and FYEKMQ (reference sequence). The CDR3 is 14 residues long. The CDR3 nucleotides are TGTGCCAGCAGCTGGGACAAGCCCCACTATGGCTACACCTTC. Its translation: CASSWDKPHYGYTF.

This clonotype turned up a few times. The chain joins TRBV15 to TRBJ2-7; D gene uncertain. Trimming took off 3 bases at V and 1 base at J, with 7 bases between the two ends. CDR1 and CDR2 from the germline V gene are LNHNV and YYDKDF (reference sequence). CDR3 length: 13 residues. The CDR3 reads CATSRAQSYEQYF. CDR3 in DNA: TGTGCCACCAGCAGGGCTCAATCCTACGAGCAGTACTTC.